This paragraph reports one T cell receptor beta chain. Its antigen is still unknown. Researchers ran the PCR with 60 Vbeta and 13 Jbeta primers. Clones were read by immunoSEQ multiplex PCR, and TCRdb kept only the in-frame ones, dropping some. The sample shows about 130,000 clones, around 82% of them seen only once. These data belong to a study of cytomegalovirus exposure and HLA in healthy donors. Overall study context: Earlier, 200 million or so T cells were analyzed, and around 100 million unique TCR beta sequences were found among them.

The V segment lost 4 bases and the J segment 4 bases; nucleotides outside the gene matches: 1. CDR1 and CDR2 from the germline V gene are SQVTM and ANQGSEA. The CDR3 spans 13 residues. Notes on the study in general: Earlier analysis found most TCR beta V segments productive about 87% or about 30% of the time. The study designated over 150 TCR beta chains cytomegalovirus-associated.

The chain combines TRBV29-1 with TRBJ1-5, with 10 positions matching TRBD1. The sequence was collected from a woman aged 40 to 50 in good health and CMV-seropositive. The specimen sequenced was PBMCs. CDR3 protein: CSVVDRGNQPQHF. In nucleotides, the CDR3 is TGCAGCGTTGTGGACAGGGGGAATCAGCCCCAGCATTTT.